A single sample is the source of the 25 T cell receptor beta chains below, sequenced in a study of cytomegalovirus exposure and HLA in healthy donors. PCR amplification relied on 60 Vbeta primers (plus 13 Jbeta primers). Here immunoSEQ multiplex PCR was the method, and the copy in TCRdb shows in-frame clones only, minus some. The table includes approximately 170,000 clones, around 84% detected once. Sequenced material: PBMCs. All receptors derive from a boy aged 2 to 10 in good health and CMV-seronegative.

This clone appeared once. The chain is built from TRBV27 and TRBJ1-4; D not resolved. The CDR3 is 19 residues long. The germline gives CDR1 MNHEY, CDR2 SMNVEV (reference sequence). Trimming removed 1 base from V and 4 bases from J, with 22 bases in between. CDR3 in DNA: TGTGCCAGCAGTTTATGCCAGGAACCTTCAATTCGTTGTAATGAAAAACTGTTTTTT. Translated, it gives CASSLCQEPSIRCNEKLFF. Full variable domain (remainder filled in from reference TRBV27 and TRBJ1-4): EAQVTQNPRYLITVTGKKLTVTCSQNMNHEYMSWYRQDPGLGLRQIYYSMNVEVTDKGDVPEGYKVSRKEKRNFPLILESPSPNQTSLYFCASSLCQEPSIRCNEKLFFGSGTQLSVL.

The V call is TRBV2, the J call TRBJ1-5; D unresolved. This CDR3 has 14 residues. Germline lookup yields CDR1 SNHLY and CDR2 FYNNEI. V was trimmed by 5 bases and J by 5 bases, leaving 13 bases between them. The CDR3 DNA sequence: TGTGCCAGCAGTCCTGATCATACGGATCAGCCCCAGCATTTT. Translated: CASSPDHTDQPQHF.

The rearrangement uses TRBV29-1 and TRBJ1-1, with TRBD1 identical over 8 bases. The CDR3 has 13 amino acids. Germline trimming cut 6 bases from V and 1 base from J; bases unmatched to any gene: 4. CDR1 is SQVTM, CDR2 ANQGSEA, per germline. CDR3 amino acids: CSVADRANTEAFF. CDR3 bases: TGCAGCGTCGCGGACAGGGCGAACACTGAAGCTTTCTTT.

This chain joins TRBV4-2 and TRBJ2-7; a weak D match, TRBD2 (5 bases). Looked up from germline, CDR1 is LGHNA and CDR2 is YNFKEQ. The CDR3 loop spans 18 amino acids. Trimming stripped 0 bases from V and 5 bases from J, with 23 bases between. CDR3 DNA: TGTGCCAGCAGCCAAGACCCCATTGCACTAGGCGCCCTCCACGAGCAGTACTTC. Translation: CASSQDPIALGALHEQYF.

CDR3 nucleotide sequence: TGTGCCAGGCAAGATAAGCGGGACGAGCAGTACGTC. The encoded protein is CARQDKRDEQYV. The chain carries TRBV19 and TRBJ2-7; TRBD2 is a possible D gene (6 bases). This CDR3 has 12 residues. CDR1 and CDR2 from the germline V gene are LNHDA and SQIVND (reference sequence). V lost 9 bases to trimming and J lost 5 bases, with 14 bases between them.

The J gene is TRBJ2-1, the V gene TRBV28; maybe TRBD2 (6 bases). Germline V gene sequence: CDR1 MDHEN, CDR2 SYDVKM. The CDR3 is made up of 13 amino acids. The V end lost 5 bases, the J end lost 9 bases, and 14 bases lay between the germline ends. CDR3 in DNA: TGTGCCAGCAGTCCCCGACTAGTCGTTGAGCAGTTCTTC. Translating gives CASSPRLVVEQFF.

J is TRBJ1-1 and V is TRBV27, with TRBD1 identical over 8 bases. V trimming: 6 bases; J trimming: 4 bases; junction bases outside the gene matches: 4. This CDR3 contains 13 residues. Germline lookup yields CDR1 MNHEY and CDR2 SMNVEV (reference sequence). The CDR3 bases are TGTGCCAGCAGGACAGGGGTGAGCACTGAAGCTTTCTTT. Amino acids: CASRTGVSTEAFF.

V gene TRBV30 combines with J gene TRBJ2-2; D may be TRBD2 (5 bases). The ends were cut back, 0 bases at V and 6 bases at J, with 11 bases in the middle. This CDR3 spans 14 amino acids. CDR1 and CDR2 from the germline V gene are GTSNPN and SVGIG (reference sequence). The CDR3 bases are TGTGCCTGGAGTGTAACGGACGGGGCCGGGGAGCTGTTTTTT. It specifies CAWSVTDGAGELFF.

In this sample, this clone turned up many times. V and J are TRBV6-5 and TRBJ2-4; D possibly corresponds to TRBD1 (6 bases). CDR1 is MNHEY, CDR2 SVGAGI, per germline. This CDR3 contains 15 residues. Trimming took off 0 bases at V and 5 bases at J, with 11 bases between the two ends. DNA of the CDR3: TGTGCCAGCAGTTACTCTACAGGGTTGGAAAACATTCAGTACTTC. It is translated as CASSYSTGLENIQYF.

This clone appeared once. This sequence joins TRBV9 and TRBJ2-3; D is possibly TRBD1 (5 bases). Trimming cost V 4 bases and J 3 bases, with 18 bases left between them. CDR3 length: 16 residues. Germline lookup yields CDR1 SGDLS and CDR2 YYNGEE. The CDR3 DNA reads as TGTGCCAGCAGCCCTCGCCCCCTGACAGAAACAGATACGCAGTATTTT. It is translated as CASSPRPLTETDTQYF.

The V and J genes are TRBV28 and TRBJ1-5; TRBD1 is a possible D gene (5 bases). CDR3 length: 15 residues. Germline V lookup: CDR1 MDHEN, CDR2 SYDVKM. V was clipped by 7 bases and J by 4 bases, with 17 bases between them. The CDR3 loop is CASTDGGTRNQPQHF. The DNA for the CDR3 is TGTGCCAGCACCGACGGGGGGACTCGGAATCAGCCCCAGCATTTT.

In DNA, the CDR3 is TGCGCCAGCAGCCAAGATCAGGTAGCGGTTAGCACAGATACGCAGTATTTT. This encodes CASSQDQVAVSTDTQYF. The genes are TRBV4-1 and TRBJ2-3; tentative D call: TRBD2 (6 bases). CDR1 and CDR2 (germline): MGHRA, YSYEKL. Between the trimmed V and J ends, which lost 0 bases and 0 bases, there was a span of 13 bases. The CDR3 sequence is 17 residues long.

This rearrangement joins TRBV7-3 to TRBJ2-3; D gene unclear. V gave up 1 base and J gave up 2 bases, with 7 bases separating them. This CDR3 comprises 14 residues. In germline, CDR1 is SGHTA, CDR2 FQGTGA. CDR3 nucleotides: TGTGCCAGCAGCTTAAGAACAGACACAGATACGCAGTATTTT. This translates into CASSLRTDTDTQYF.

This CDR3 is CASGLVLSGGPGEQFF. CDR3 nucleotide sequence: TGTGCTAGTGGTTTGGTATTGAGCGGGGGGCCTGGAGAGCAGTTCTTC. The chain is built from TRBV12-5 and TRBJ2-1, with 9 positions matching TRBD2. Trimming removed 0 bases from V and 10 bases from J; junction bases left unmatched: 10. Germline loops: CDR1 LGHNT, CDR2 FRNRAP. The CDR3 contains 16 residues.

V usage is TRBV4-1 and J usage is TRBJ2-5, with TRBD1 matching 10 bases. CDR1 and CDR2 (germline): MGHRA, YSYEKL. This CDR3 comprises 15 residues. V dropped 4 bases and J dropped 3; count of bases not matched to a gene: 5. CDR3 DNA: TGCGCCAGCAGCCCAGCCGGGACAGGGGAAGAGACCCAGTACTTC. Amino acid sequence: CASSPAGTGEETQYF.

This CDR3 reads CASSERKEGWKGYGYTF. Here the CDR3 DNA reads TGCGCCAGCAGTGAGCGAAAGGAGGGGTGGAAAGGGTATGGCTACACCTTC. The rearrangement joins TRBV10-2 to TRBJ1-2, with D possibly TRBD1 on 5 matching bases. The germline V gene has CDR1 WSHSY and CDR2 SAAADI. Trimming stripped 2 bases from V and 5 bases from J, with 21 bases between. This CDR3 contains 17 residues.

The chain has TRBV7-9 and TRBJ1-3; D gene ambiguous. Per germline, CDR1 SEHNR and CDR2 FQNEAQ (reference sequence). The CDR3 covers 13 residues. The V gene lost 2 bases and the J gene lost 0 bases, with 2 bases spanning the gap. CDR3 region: CASSLHSGNTIYF. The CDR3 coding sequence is TGTGCCAGCAGCTTACACTCTGGAAACACCATATATTTT.

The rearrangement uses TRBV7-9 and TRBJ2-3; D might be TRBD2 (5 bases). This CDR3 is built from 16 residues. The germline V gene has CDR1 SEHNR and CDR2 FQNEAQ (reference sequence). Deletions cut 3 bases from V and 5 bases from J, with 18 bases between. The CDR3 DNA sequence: TGTGCCAGCAGCTTTAAAGAGACCCTAGCTAGAGATACGCAGTATTTT. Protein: CASSFKETLARDTQYF.

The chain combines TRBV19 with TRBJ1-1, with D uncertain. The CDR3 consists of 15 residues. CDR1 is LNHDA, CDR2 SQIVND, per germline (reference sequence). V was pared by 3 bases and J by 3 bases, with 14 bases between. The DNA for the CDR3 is TGTGCCAGTAGTATCCGAAGTAGCGCGGACACTGAAGCTTTCTTT. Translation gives CASSIRSSADTEAFF.

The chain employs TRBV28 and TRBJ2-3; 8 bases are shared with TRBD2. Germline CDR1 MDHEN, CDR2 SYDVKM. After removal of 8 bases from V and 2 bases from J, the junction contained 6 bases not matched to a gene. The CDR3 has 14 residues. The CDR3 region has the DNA TGTGCCAGCGGGAGTAGCGGGGCCACAGATACGCAGTATTTT. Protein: CASGSSGATDTQYF.

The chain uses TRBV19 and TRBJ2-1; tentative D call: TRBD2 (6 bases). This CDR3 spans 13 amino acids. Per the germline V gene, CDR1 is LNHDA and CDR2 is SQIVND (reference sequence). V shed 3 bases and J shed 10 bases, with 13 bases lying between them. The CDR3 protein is CASSIPGVREQFF. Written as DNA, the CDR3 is TGTGCCAGTAGTATCCCGGGAGTGCGGGAGCAGTTCTTC.

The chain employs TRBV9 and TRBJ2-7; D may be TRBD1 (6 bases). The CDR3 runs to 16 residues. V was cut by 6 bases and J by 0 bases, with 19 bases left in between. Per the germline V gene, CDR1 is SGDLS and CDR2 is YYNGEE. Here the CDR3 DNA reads TGTGCCAGCACCGTTCCCCGGGACAAGGCCTCCTACGAGCAGTACTTC. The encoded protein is CASTVPRDKASYEQYF.

CDR3 bases: TGTGCCAGCAGGAGACTTATCGCGGAGACCCAGTACTTC. Its protein product is CASRRLIAETQYF. The V call is TRBV6-5, the J call TRBJ2-5, with D hard to call. V was cut by 6 bases and J by 5 bases, with 13 bases left in between. The CDR3 sequence is 13 residues long. Germline CDR1 reads MNHEY; CDR2 reads SVGAGI.

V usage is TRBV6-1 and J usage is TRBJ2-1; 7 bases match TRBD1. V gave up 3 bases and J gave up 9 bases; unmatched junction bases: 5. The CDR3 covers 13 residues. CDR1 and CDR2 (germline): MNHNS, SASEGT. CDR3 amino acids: CASSETGRSEQFF. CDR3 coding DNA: TGTGCCAGCAGTGAGACAGGGCGCAGTGAGCAGTTCTTC.

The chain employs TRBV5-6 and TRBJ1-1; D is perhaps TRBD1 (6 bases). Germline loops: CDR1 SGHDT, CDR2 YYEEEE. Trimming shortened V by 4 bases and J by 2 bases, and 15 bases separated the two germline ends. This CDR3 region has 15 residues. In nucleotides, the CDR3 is TGTGCCAGCAGCAGTCCAGGGGCGACTAACACTGAAGCTTTCTTT. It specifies CASSSPGATNTEAFF.